The next 21 T cell receptor beta chains were all read from a single sample in a study of T cell repertoires in cytomegalovirus infection. TCRdb independently ran MiXCR on the reads; one entry per CDR3 protein. Of 630,000 or so distinct CDR3 sequences in the sample, approximately 24% were seen once. Material: CD8+ T cells from PBMCs. The receptors shown here come from a human donor in good health (CMV status not recorded). Some clones in this sample may be carry-over from other donors' samples.

There are a few counts of this clonotype. The genes are TRBV19 and TRBJ2-3; the D gene is possibly TRBD2 (5 bases). Trimming stripped 7 bases from V and 0 bases from J, with 17 bases between. In germline, CDR1 is LNHDA, CDR2 SQIVND (reference sequence). CDR3 length equals 16 residues. The CDR3 region is CASTGVWVSSTDTQYF. CDR3 DNA sequence: TGTGCCAGTACCGGGGTTTGGGTCAGCAGCACAGATACGCAGTATTTT.

This clonotype was seen a few times. J is TRBJ2-5 and V is TRBV24-1; no reliable D call. CDR3 length: 15 residues. CDR1 is KGHDR, CDR2 SFDVKD, per germline. V dropped 2 bases and J dropped 2 bases, with 11 bases sitting between them. For the CDR3, the DNA is TGTGCCACCAGTGATTCCACCCGAGGACAAGAGACCCAGTACTTC. This gives the protein CATSDSTRGQETQYF.

This clonotype was counted ten times or more. The chain has TRBV7-2 and TRBJ2-2; D uncertain. Germline V CDR1 and CDR2: SGHTA, FQGNSA. This CDR3 has 14 residues. The V and J ends lost 0 bases and 3 bases respectively, with 5 bases between them. This CDR3 reads CASSLADYTGELFF. CDR3 bases: TGTGCCAGCAGCTTAGCTGATTACACCGGGGAGCTGTTTTTT.

This clonotype was seen a few times. The rearrangement links TRBV5-8 to TRBJ2-5; unclear D gene. Germline values: CDR1 SGHTS, CDR2 YDEGEE. Trimming pared 3 bases from V and 2 bases from J, leaving 11 bases between. The CDR3 length is 14 residues. The DNA for the CDR3 is TGTGCCAGCAGCTCCACGGACCATCAAGAGACCCAGTACTTC. This sequence encodes CASSSTDHQETQYF.

A few counts support this clonotype. The genes are TRBV28 and TRBJ2-1, with 8 bases matching TRBD2. Germline assignment: CDR1 MDHEN and CDR2 SYDVKM. J was trimmed by 10 bases and V by 5 bases; bases with no gene match: 10. This CDR3 comprises 14 residues. The chain's CDR3 is CASSLSGVAGEQFF. Here the CDR3 DNA reads TGTGCCAGCAGTCTTAGCGGGGTCGCAGGGGAGCAGTTCTTC.

This clonotype was detected a few times. J is TRBJ1-1 and V is TRBV13; D is unresolved. The CDR3 loop spans 13 amino acids. V was trimmed by 5 bases and J by 0 bases, leaving 7 bases between them. Looked up from germline, CDR1 is PRHDT and CDR2 is FYEKMQ (reference sequence). This chain's CDR3 is CASSPNMNTEAFF. CDR3 sequence (DNA): TGTGCCAGCAGCCCCAACATGAACACTGAAGCTTTCTTT. The full variable domain, with the rest looked up from reference TRBV13 and TRBJ1-1, is AAGVIQSPRHLIKEKRETATLKCYPIPRHDTVYWYQQGPGQDPQFLISFYEKMQSDKGSIPDRFSAQQFSDYHSELNMSSLELGDSALYFCASSPNMNTEAFFGQGTRLTVV.

V usage is TRBV6-6 and J usage is TRBJ2-3; 7 bases fit TRBD1. Germline loops: CDR1 MNHNY, CDR2 SVGAGI (reference sequence). This CDR3 has 17 amino acids. Trimming at V came to 3 bases and at J to 2 bases, leaving 11 bases not matched to a gene. DNA of the CDR3: TGTGCCAGCAGTTATCTCCCCCCGGGACAGTACACAGATACGCAGTATTTT. This gives the protein CASSYLPPGQYTDTQYF.

V and J are TRBV29-1 and TRBJ1-2; D is unclear. This CDR3 contains 15 residues. From germline, CDR1 is SQVTM and CDR2 ANQGSEA. The ends were cut back, 0 bases at V and 4 bases at J, with 15 bases in the middle. This CDR3 reads CSVEDWNTETYGYTF. Here the CDR3 DNA reads TGCAGCGTTGAAGATTGGAACACCGAAACCTATGGCTACACCTTC.

This clonotype was counted many times. This chain links TRBV19 with TRBJ1-1; D is perhaps TRBD1 (5 bases). V lost 9 bases, J lost 1 base, and 15 bases lay in between. The CDR3 runs to 14 residues. Germline CDR1 reads LNHDA; CDR2 reads SQIVND (reference sequence). The CDR3 coding sequence is TGTGCCAGCAGCTTCCGGGGACCGAACACTGAAGCTTTCTTT. It codes for CASSFRGPNTEAFF.

This clonotype was counted ten times or more. The V and J genes are TRBV28 and TRBJ1-3; perhaps TRBD1 as D (6 bases). V lost 2 bases, J lost 1 base, and 9 bases lay in between. Per the germline V gene, CDR1 is MDHEN and CDR2 is SYDVKM. This CDR3 contains 15 residues. CDR3 DNA sequence: TGTGCCAGCAGTTTACCAAGGGGGTCTGGAAACACCATATATTTT. Translated, it gives CASSLPRGSGNTIYF.

The chain employs TRBV14 and TRBJ1-1; D possibly corresponds to TRBD1 (6 bases). This CDR3 comprises 15 residues. Looked up from germline, CDR1 is SGHDN and CDR2 is FVKESK. V gave up 4 bases and J gave up 1 base, with 13 bases separating them. The CDR3 here is CASSLPGTPNTEAFF. CDR3 bases: TGTGCCAGCAGCCTTCCCGGGACACCGAACACTGAAGCTTTCTTT.

J is TRBJ1-6 and V is TRBV25-1; D not certain. This CDR3 is 14 amino acids long. CDR1 and CDR2 from the germline V gene are MGHDK and SYGVNS. The V gene lost 3 bases and the J gene lost 17 bases, with 20 bases spanning the gap. CDR3 loop: CASSEHNLAVAIHF. The CDR3 DNA reads TGTGCCAGCAGTGAGCACAACCTAGCGGTGGCCATCCACTTT.

This clonotype was recorded a few times. The chain couples TRBV5-1 to TRBJ2-7; TRBD1 aligns across 7 bases. CDR1 and CDR2 (germline): SGHRS, YFSETQ. After removal of 5 bases from V and 7 bases from J, the junction contained 9 bases not matched to a gene. The CDR3 has 13 amino acids. CDR3: CASSRGGLWEQYV. In nucleotides, the CDR3 is TGCGCCAGCAGTCGAGGGGGCCTCTGGGAGCAGTACGTC.

There are many counts of this clonotype. V gene TRBV29-1 combines with J gene TRBJ2-2; TRBD1 might be the D (5 bases). CDR1 and CDR2 from the germline V gene are SQVTM and ANQGSEA. V lost 5 bases and J 7 bases, leaving 14 bases between the germline ends. This CDR3 spans 13 amino acids. The CDR3 spells CSVWQGELGELFF. The CDR3 DNA follows: TGCAGCGTTTGGCAGGGTGAACTCGGGGAGCTGTTTTTT.

This clonotype was seen many times. The rearrangement links TRBV7-9 to TRBJ2-3; 11 nucleotides line up with TRBD1. CDR1 is SEHNR, CDR2 FQNEAQ, per germline (reference sequence). V lost 4 bases to trimming and J lost 3 bases; unmatched junction nucleotides: 9. The CDR3 sequence is 17 residues long. The CDR3, as DNA: TGTGCCAGCAGCTGGGGGGACAGGGGGGGATATACAGATACGCAGTATTTT. This gives the protein CASSWGDRGGYTDTQYF.

This clonotype has more than one count but fewer than ten. J is TRBJ2-2 and V is TRBV29-1; a possible D gene is TRBD2 (7 bases). V was trimmed by 5 bases and J by 5 bases, leaving 12 bases between them. There are 13 residues in the CDR3. Germline values: CDR1 SQVTM, CDR2 ANQGSEA. CDR3 nucleotide sequence: TGCAGCGTTCGGGGGGCGCTGACCGGGGAGCTGTTTTTT. Encoded protein: CSVRGALTGELFF.

V gene TRBV11-2 combines with J gene TRBJ2-5, with 7 bases fitting TRBD1. Trimming at V came to 7 bases and at J to 0 bases, leaving 5 bases not matched to a gene. The CDR3 consists of 14 residues. Germline values: CDR1 SGHAT, CDR2 FQNNGV. The CDR3 DNA reads as TGTGCCAGCACTTTCAGGGGGAACCAAGAGACCCAGTACTTC. Its protein product is CASTFRGNQETQYF.

This clonotype has ten or more counts. The genes are TRBV29-1 and TRBJ1-1, with D perhaps TRBD1 (6 bases). Germline assignment: CDR1 SQVTM and CDR2 ANQGSEA. Trimming removed 0 bases at V and 3 bases at J, with 11 bases between. This CDR3 is 14 amino acids long. CDR3 nucleotides: TGCAGCGTTGAAGACGGACAGACCCACACTGAAGCTTTCTTT. Translated: CSVEDGQTHTEAFF.

The chain has TRBV29-1 and TRBJ2-2; D is unclear. With 0 bases removed from V and 7 bases from J, the gap between germline ends came to 6 bases. The CDR3 consists of 12 residues. Germline CDR1 SQVTM, CDR2 ANQGSEA. DNA for the CDR3: TGCAGCGTTGAAGATCTTCTCGGGGAGCTGTTTTTT. It encodes CSVEDLLGELFF.

This clonotype has more than one count but fewer than ten. The V call is TRBV23-1, the J call TRBJ2-7; weak D call: TRBD2 (7 bases). TRBV23-1 is labeled an ORF, and its function is uncertain. The CDR3 consists of 17 residues. V was pared by 3 bases and J by 1 base, with 19 bases between. CDR3: CASSHLRGGGASYEQYV. The CDR3 bases are TGCGCCAGCAGTCATCTCCGTGGGGGGGGGGCTTCCTACGAGCAGTACGTC.

The chain carries TRBV29-1 and TRBJ2-1; D uncertain. The CDR3 sequence is 16 residues long. CDR1 and CDR2 (germline): SQVTM, ANQGSEA. With 3 bases removed from V and 0 bases from J, the gap between germline ends came to 15 bases. CDR3 sequence: CSVDHSTPSSYNEQFF. CDR3 bases: TGCAGCGTTGATCATTCGACACCGAGCTCCTACAATGAGCAGTTCTTC.